This T cell receptor (beta chain) stems from a study of T cell repertoires in cytomegalovirus infection. On the study more broadly: Matching HLA type and CMV infection were both indicated by public TCR beta signatures. Study findings and constraints: CMV-specific HLA-C-restricted TCR beta clonotypes dominated the ex vivo response.

As regards this clonotype: Antigen: not known.

This CDR3 is 12 amino acids long. Germline values: CDR1 DFQATT, CDR2 SNEGSKA (reference sequence). V shed 6 bases and J shed 5 bases, with 13 bases lying between them. TCRdb reprocessed the reads with MiXCR, giving one entry per CDR3 protein. The sample has fewer than 350,000 distinct CDR3 sequences, about 17% seen once. The chain recombines TRBV20-1 with TRBJ1-1; D ambiguous. The source is a human donor in good health (CMV status not recorded). Some clones in this sample may be carry-over from other donors' samples. Input material: PBMCs. DNA for the CDR3: TGCAGTGCCCAAAAACTGGCGACTGAAGCTTTCTTT. Amino acid sequence: CSAQKLATEAFF.